The rows below give T cell receptor beta chains drawn from one sample of a study. TCRdb processed the reads anew with MiXCR; each CDR3 protein has one entry. The table has several thousand distinct CDR3 sequences, less than 9.5% seen once; the top ten hold roughly 9%. The sample was CD4+ T cells from synovial fluid. Receptors were obtained from a human donor with rheumatoid arthritis. CDR3s include the opening cysteine and the closing phenylalanine or tryptophan. The order of the fields is V gene, D gene, J gene, clone size, CDR3 DNA, CDR3 protein. The D gene is left open where the match is weak. A clone size is listed for some rows: how often the clone was seen (once, few, many), or a class if it is expanded.

v_call: TRBV28
d_call: -
j_call: TRBJ1-3
clone_size: many
cdr3_nt: TGTGCCAGCAGTCCAGGGGCGGTTGGAAACACCATATATTTT
cdr3_aa: CASSPGAVGNTIYF

v_call: TRBV14
d_call: -
j_call: TRBJ2-5
clone_size: -
cdr3_nt: TGTGCCAGCAGCCAATCAGGCGGAGAGACCCAGTACTTC
cdr3_aa: CASSQSGGETQYF

v_call: TRBV2
d_call: TRBD1
j_call: TRBJ2-5
clone_size: few
cdr3_nt: TGTGCCGGTATGGACAGGTCCATCGGGACCCAGTACTTC
cdr3_aa: CAGMDRSIGTQYF

v_call: TRBV4-1
d_call: TRBD2
j_call: TRBJ2-7
clone_size: many
cdr3_nt: TGCGCCAGCAGCCTCTCTTTTCTAGCGGGAGGGACGATTAGCTACGAGCAGTACTTC
cdr3_aa: CASSLSFLAGGTISYEQYF

v_call: TRBV7-2
d_call: TRBD1
j_call: TRBJ1-2
clone_size: large
cdr3_nt: TGTGCCAGCAGCTTAGCGGCCGTCGGAGGACAGGACCCTCGGGGCTACACCTTC
cdr3_aa: CASSLAAVGGQDPRGYTF

v_call: TRBV9
d_call: -
j_call: TRBJ1-1
clone_size: medium-sized
cdr3_nt: TGTGCCAGCAGCCCCTCGGGGGCAGAGAACACTGAAGCTTTCTTT
cdr3_aa: CASSPSGAENTEAFF

v_call: TRBV5-4
d_call: -
j_call: TRBJ1-1
clone_size: many
cdr3_nt: TGTGCCAGCAGCCCTCAAGGGTGGGGAAACACTGAAGCTTTCTTT
cdr3_aa: CASSPQGWGNTEAFF

v_call: TRBV4-1
d_call: TRBD2
j_call: TRBJ2-5
clone_size: medium-sized
cdr3_nt: TGCGCCAGCAGCAGGGGGGGACTAGCGGGAAACCAGTACTTC
cdr3_aa: CASSRGGLAGNQYF

v_call: TRBV20-1
d_call: -
j_call: TRBJ2-5
clone_size: many
cdr3_nt: TGCAGTGCTAGAGTGGGGGGGCCGGTTGAGACCCAGTACTTC
cdr3_aa: CSARVGGPVETQYF

v_call: TRBV28
d_call: -
j_call: TRBJ2-7
clone_size: many
cdr3_nt: TGTGCCAGCAGTTTTAACACCCGCGAGCAGTACTTC
cdr3_aa: CASSFNTREQYF

v_call: TRBV11-2
d_call: TRBD1
j_call: TRBJ2-5
clone_size: many
cdr3_nt: TGTGCCAGCAGCAGGGACAGGGCGGAGACCCAGTACTTC
cdr3_aa: CASSRDRAETQYF

v_call: TRBV12-3/TRBV12-4
d_call: TRBD2
j_call: TRBJ2-7
clone_size: many
cdr3_nt: TGTGCCAGCAGGAGCGGGGGCAGGTACGAGCAGTACTTC
cdr3_aa: CASRSGGRYEQYF

v_call: TRBV7-7
d_call: TRBD2
j_call: TRBJ2-5
clone_size: medium-sized
cdr3_nt: TGTGCTAGCAGCCCCGTAGCGGGAGGAGAGACCCAGTACTTC
cdr3_aa: CASSPVAGGETQYF

v_call: TRBV5-6
d_call: -
j_call: TRBJ2-2
clone_size: -
cdr3_nt: TGTGCCAGCAGCCAAGGGACTTCCAGCCTCGCGAACACCGGGGAGCTGTTTTTT
cdr3_aa: CASSQGTSSLANTGELFF

v_call: TRBV19
d_call: -
j_call: TRBJ1-1
clone_size: medium-sized
cdr3_nt: TGTGCCAGTAGTATATCAGTGGACACTGAAGCTTTCTTT
cdr3_aa: CASSISVDTEAFF

v_call: TRBV5-4
d_call: -
j_call: TRBJ1-1
clone_size: many
cdr3_nt: TGTGCCAGCAGCCATCGGGTCCGAATGAACACTGAAGCTTTCTTT
cdr3_aa: CASSHRVRMNTEAFF

v_call: TRBV7-7
d_call: TRBD2
j_call: TRBJ2-5
clone_size: -
cdr3_nt: TGTGCTAGCAGCTTAGGAGGGACTAGCCGGGAGACCCAGTACTTC
cdr3_aa: CASSLGGTSRETQYF

v_call: TRBV7-2
d_call: -
j_call: TRBJ2-5
clone_size: medium-sized
cdr3_nt: TGTGCCAGCAGCTCGAAGGAGACCCAGTACTTC
cdr3_aa: CASSSKETQYF

v_call: TRBV29-1
d_call: TRBD1
j_call: TRBJ2-7
clone_size: -
cdr3_nt: TGCAGCGTTCCGGGACAGGGGGCGAGTGAGCAGTACTTC
cdr3_aa: CSVPGQGASEQYF

v_call: TRBV20-1
d_call: -
j_call: TRBJ2-5
clone_size: medium-sized
cdr3_nt: TGCAGTGCCATCTCAGGGAAAGAGACCCAGTACTTC
cdr3_aa: CSAISGKETQYF

v_call: TRBV18
d_call: TRBD2
j_call: TRBJ2-1
clone_size: medium-sized
cdr3_nt: TGTGCCAGCTCACTTGGACTAGCGGGAGACAATGAGCAGTTCTTC
cdr3_aa: CASSLGLAGDNEQFF

v_call: TRBV20-1
d_call: -
j_call: TRBJ1-2
clone_size: medium-sized
cdr3_nt: TGCAGTGCTAGGGGGTTCTCTTCGGAGCTCGGCCATGGCTACACCTTC
cdr3_aa: CSARGFSSELGHGYTF

v_call: TRBV20-1
d_call: TRBD1
j_call: TRBJ2-7
clone_size: few
cdr3_nt: TGCAGTGCTAGAGATTACGGCAGGACAGGATCCTACGAGCAGTACTTC
cdr3_aa: CSARDYGRTGSYEQYF

v_call: TRBV6-6
d_call: TRBD1
j_call: TRBJ1-4
clone_size: medium-sized
cdr3_nt: TGTGCCAGCAGACCGACAGGGAATAATGAAAAACTGTTTTTT
cdr3_aa: CASRPTGNNEKLFF

v_call: TRBV2
d_call: -
j_call: TRBJ2-4
clone_size: many
cdr3_nt: TGTGCCAGCAGAGGGTTCTTCGGGGACGGACGAGGGGACATTCAGTACTTC
cdr3_aa: CASRGFFGDGRGDIQYF

v_call: TRBV5-5
d_call: TRBD1
j_call: TRBJ1-1
clone_size: large
cdr3_nt: TGTGCCAGCAGCTCCTATGGGACAGGGGGCCCGAACACTGAAGCTTTCTTT
cdr3_aa: CASSSYGTGGPNTEAFF

v_call: TRBV5-4
d_call: TRBD1
j_call: TRBJ1-2
clone_size: many
cdr3_nt: TGTGCCAGCAGCGCGGACAGGGGCCTCCGGGGCTACACCTTC
cdr3_aa: CASSADRGLRGYTF

v_call: TRBV29-1
d_call: -
j_call: TRBJ2-7
clone_size: medium-sized
cdr3_nt: TGCAGCGTTTTCGACGGGACCTACGAGCAGTACTTC
cdr3_aa: CSVFDGTYEQYF

v_call: TRBV3-1
d_call: TRBD1
j_call: TRBJ1-6
clone_size: many
cdr3_nt: TGTGCCAGCAGCCGCGGACAGGAACGGGGTAATTCACCCCTCCACTTT
cdr3_aa: CASSRGQERGNSPLHF

v_call: TRBV29-1
d_call: -
j_call: TRBJ2-3
clone_size: medium-sized
cdr3_nt: TGCAGCGTTGCGGGGGCGGGAGCAGATACGCAGTATTTT
cdr3_aa: CSVAGAGADTQYF

v_call: TRBV7-9
d_call: -
j_call: TRBJ2-6
clone_size: -
cdr3_nt: TGTGCCAGCAGCGTATCCTCTGGGGCCAACGTCCTGACTTTC
cdr3_aa: CASSVSSGANVLTF

v_call: TRBV7-2
d_call: TRBD2
j_call: TRBJ2-1
clone_size: -
cdr3_nt: TGTGCCAGCAGCTTAGAAGCGGGAGGGCTCAGCTCCTACAATGAGCAGTTCTTC
cdr3_aa: CASSLEAGGLSSYNEQFF

v_call: TRBV5-4
d_call: TRBD1
j_call: TRBJ1-1
clone_size: -
cdr3_nt: TGTGCCAGCAGCTGGACAGGAATGAACACTGAAGCTTTCTTT
cdr3_aa: CASSWTGMNTEAFF

v_call: TRBV18
d_call: -
j_call: TRBJ2-7
clone_size: -
cdr3_nt: TGTGCCAACTCACCAGGCACAGTCTCCTACGAGCAGTACTTC
cdr3_aa: CANSPGTVSYEQYF

v_call: TRBV18
d_call: -
j_call: TRBJ1-2
clone_size: medium-sized
cdr3_nt: TGTGCCAGCTCACCAAGCTCGGGCGGCTACACCTTC
cdr3_aa: CASSPSSGGYTF

v_call: TRBV20-1
d_call: -
j_call: TRBJ1-5
clone_size: many
cdr3_nt: TGCAGTGCTAGAGAGGGGGGGGGCAATCAGCCCCAGCATTTT
cdr3_aa: CSAREGGGNQPQHF

v_call: TRBV11-2
d_call: -
j_call: TRBJ2-4
clone_size: medium-sized
cdr3_nt: TGTGCCAGCAGCTTAGGAAACAGGGAAAACATTCAGTACTTC
cdr3_aa: CASSLGNRENIQYF

v_call: TRBV19
d_call: -
j_call: TRBJ2-6
clone_size: many
cdr3_nt: TGTGCCACTAGACAGAGCTCTGGGGCCAACGTCCTGACTTTC
cdr3_aa: CATRQSSGANVLTF

v_call: TRBV7-2
d_call: TRBD1
j_call: TRBJ1-5
clone_size: few
cdr3_nt: TGTGCCAGCAGCTCGGGACAGGGGTTACAGCCCCAGCATTTT
cdr3_aa: CASSSGQGLQPQHF

v_call: TRBV20-1
d_call: TRBD1
j_call: TRBJ2-4
clone_size: medium-sized
cdr3_nt: TGCAGTGCTGGAAGGACAGGCGCTAAAAACATTCAGTACTTC
cdr3_aa: CSAGRTGAKNIQYF

v_call: TRBV28
d_call: -
j_call: TRBJ2-3
clone_size: many
cdr3_nt: TGTGCCAGCAGTAGCGACTCGAGCACAGATACGCAGTATTTT
cdr3_aa: CASSSDSSTDTQYF

v_call: TRBV7-2
d_call: -
j_call: TRBJ2-1
clone_size: many
cdr3_nt: TGTGCCAGCAGCTTAGCAGGGGCTTCTTTCGATGAGCAGTTCTTC
cdr3_aa: CASSLAGASFDEQFF

v_call: TRBV28
d_call: TRBD2
j_call: TRBJ2-3
clone_size: medium-sized
cdr3_nt: TGTGCCAGCAGTCCCCCTAGCGGGTTGACAGATACGCAGTATTTT
cdr3_aa: CASSPPSGLTDTQYF

v_call: TRBV20-1
d_call: TRBD2
j_call: TRBJ2-1
clone_size: medium-sized
cdr3_nt: TGCAGTGCTGGGACTAGCGGGAGAAAGACCTACAATGAGCAGTTCTTC
cdr3_aa: CSAGTSGRKTYNEQFF

v_call: TRBV6-1
d_call: -
j_call: TRBJ1-1
clone_size: -
cdr3_nt: TGTGCCAGCATGCTGAACACTGAAGCTTTCTTT
cdr3_aa: CASMLNTEAFF

v_call: TRBV20-1
d_call: -
j_call: TRBJ2-7
clone_size: medium-sized
cdr3_nt: TGCAGTGCTAGAGATGGGAGTATAACCGACGAGCAGTACTTC
cdr3_aa: CSARDGSITDEQYF

v_call: TRBV7-2
d_call: TRBD1
j_call: TRBJ2-7
clone_size: medium-sized
cdr3_nt: TGTGCCAGCAGCTTACCCCGGGACAGGGCCCAGTACGAGCAGTACTTC
cdr3_aa: CASSLPRDRAQYEQYF

v_call: TRBV30
d_call: -
j_call: TRBJ1-2
clone_size: many
cdr3_nt: TGTGCCTGGAGGGTCCGGGGATCGGGCGGCTACACCTTC
cdr3_aa: CAWRVRGSGGYTF

v_call: TRBV7-9
d_call: -
j_call: TRBJ2-3
clone_size: medium-sized
cdr3_nt: TGTGCCAGCAGCTTTAATCCCGGGAGTAGGACAGATACGCAGTATTTT
cdr3_aa: CASSFNPGSRTDTQYF

v_call: TRBV11-2
d_call: -
j_call: TRBJ1-1
clone_size: medium-sized
cdr3_nt: TGTGCCAGCAGCTTATGGCGAGTTATGAACACTGAAGCTTTCTTT
cdr3_aa: CASSLWRVMNTEAFF

v_call: TRBV3-1
d_call: TRBD1
j_call: TRBJ2-1
clone_size: medium-sized
cdr3_nt: TGTGCCAGCAGCCCGGGACAGCCATTCCGGCAGTTCTTC
cdr3_aa: CASSPGQPFRQFF

v_call: TRBV9
d_call: TRBD1
j_call: TRBJ1-6
clone_size: many
cdr3_nt: TGTGCCAGCAGCGTAGCGGTGACAGGGAATTCACCCCTCCACTTT
cdr3_aa: CASSVAVTGNSPLHF

v_call: TRBV29-1
d_call: TRBD1
j_call: TRBJ2-7
clone_size: -
cdr3_nt: TGCAGCGTTAACACCAGGGGGAACGAGCAGTACTTC
cdr3_aa: CSVNTRGNEQYF

v_call: TRBV10-2
d_call: -
j_call: TRBJ1-1
clone_size: many
cdr3_nt: TGCGCCAGCAGGAACCAAGAAGCTTTCTTT
cdr3_aa: CASRNQEAFF

v_call: TRBV5-4
d_call: TRBD2
j_call: TRBJ2-1
clone_size: many
cdr3_nt: TGTGCCAGCAGCTCCGGAGGAGCGGGAGGGGGGAATGAGCAGTTCTTC
cdr3_aa: CASSSGGAGGGNEQFF

v_call: TRBV6-1
d_call: TRBD2
j_call: TRBJ2-7
clone_size: medium-sized
cdr3_nt: TGTGCCAGCAGTGACCAACTAGCGGGGCGCTCCTACGAGCAGTACTTC
cdr3_aa: CASSDQLAGRSYEQYF

v_call: TRBV7-9
d_call: TRBD1
j_call: TRBJ1-3
clone_size: -
cdr3_nt: TGTGCCAGCAGCGCCATACAGGGGGCGCTTCTTGGCTCTGGAAACACCATATATTTT
cdr3_aa: CASSAIQGALLGSGNTIYF

v_call: TRBV6-6
d_call: -
j_call: TRBJ1-6
clone_size: medium-sized
cdr3_nt: TGTGCCAGCCGTTACGACCGATATAATTCACCCCTCCACTTT
cdr3_aa: CASRYDRYNSPLHF

v_call: TRBV18
d_call: TRBD1
j_call: TRBJ2-7
clone_size: medium-sized
cdr3_nt: TGTGCCAGCTCACGAGGGACAGGGGAGGACGAGCAGTACTTC
cdr3_aa: CASSRGTGEDEQYF

v_call: TRBV7-8
d_call: -
j_call: TRBJ2-7
clone_size: medium-sized
cdr3_nt: TGTGCCAGCAGCTTAGCGTTGGAGCAGTACTTC
cdr3_aa: CASSLALEQYF